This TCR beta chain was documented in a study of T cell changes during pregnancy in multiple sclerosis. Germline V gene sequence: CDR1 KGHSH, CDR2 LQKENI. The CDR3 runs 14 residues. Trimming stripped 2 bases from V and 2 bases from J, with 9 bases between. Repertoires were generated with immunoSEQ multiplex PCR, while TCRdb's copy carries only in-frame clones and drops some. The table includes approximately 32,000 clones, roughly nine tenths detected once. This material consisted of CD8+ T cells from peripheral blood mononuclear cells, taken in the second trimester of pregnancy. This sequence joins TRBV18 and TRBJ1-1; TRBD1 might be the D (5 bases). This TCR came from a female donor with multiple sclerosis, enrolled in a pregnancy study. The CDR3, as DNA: TGTGCCAGCTCACCAGGGACTGTAAACACTGAAGCTTTCTTT. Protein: CASSPGTVNTEAFF. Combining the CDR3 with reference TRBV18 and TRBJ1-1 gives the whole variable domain NAGVMQNPRHLVRRRGQEARLRCSPMKGHSHVYWYRQLPEEGLKFMVYLQKENIIDESGMPKERFSAEFPKEGPSILRIQQVVRGDSAAYFCASSPGTVNTEAFFGQGTRLTVV.